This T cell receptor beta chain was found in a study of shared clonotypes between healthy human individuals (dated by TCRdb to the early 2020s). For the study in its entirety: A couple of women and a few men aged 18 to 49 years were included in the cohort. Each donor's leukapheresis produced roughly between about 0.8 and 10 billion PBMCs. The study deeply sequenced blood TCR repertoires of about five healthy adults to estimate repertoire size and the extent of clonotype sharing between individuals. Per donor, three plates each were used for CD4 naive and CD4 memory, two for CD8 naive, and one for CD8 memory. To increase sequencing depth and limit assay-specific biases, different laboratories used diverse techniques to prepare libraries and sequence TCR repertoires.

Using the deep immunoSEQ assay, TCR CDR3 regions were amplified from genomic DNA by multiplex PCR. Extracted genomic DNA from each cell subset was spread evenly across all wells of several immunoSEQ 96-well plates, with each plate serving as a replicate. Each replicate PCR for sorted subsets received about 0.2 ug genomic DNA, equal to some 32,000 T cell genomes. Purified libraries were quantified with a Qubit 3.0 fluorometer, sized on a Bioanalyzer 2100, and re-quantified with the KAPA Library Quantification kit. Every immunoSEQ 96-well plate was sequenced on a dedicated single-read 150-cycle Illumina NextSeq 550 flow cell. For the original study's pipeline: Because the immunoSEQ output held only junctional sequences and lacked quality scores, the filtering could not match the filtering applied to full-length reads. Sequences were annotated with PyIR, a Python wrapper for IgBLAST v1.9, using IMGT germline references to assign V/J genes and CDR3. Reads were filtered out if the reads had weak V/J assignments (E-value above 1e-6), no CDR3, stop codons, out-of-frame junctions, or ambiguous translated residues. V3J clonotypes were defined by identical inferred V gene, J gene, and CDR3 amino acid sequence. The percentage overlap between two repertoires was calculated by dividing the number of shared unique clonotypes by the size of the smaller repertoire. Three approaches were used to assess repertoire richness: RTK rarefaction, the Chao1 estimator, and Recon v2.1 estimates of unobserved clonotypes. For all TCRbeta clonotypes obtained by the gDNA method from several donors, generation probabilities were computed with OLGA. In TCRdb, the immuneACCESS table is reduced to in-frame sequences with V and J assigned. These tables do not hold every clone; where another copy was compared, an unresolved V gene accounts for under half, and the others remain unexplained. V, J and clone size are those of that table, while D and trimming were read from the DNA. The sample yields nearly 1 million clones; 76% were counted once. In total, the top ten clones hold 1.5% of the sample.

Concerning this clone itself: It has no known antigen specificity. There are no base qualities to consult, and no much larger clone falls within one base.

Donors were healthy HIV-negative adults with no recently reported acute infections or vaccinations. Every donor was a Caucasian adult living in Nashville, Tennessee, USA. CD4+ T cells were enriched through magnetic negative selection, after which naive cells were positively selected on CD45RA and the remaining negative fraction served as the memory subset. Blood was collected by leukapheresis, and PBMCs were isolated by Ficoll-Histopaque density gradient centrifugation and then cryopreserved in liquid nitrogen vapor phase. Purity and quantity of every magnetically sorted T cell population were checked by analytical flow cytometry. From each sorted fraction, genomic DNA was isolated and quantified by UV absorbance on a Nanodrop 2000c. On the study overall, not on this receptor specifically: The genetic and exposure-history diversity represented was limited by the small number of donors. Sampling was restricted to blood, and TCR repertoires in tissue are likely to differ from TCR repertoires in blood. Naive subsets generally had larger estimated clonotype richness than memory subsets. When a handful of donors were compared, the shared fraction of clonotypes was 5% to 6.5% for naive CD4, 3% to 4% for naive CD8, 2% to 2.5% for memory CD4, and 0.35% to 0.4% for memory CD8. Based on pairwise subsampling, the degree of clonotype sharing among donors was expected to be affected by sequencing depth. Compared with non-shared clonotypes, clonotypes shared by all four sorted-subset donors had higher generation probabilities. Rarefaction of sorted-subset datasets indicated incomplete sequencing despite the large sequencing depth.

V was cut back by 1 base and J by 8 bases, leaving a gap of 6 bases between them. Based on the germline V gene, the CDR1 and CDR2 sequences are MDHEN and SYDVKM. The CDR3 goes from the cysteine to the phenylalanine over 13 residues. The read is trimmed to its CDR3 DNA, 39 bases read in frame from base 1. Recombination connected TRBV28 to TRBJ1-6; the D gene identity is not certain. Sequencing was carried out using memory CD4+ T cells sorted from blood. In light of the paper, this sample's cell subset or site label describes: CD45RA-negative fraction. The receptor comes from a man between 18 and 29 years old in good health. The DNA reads TGTGCCAGCAGTTTATTGACGGATTCACCCCTCCACTTT. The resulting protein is CASSLLTDSPLHF. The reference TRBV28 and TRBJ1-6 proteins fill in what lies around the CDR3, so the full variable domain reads DVKVTQSSRYLVKRTGEKVFLECVQDMDHENMFWYRQDPGLGLRLIYFSYDVKMKEKGDIPEGYSVSREKKERFSLILESASTNQTSMYLCASSLLTDSPLHFGNGTRLTVT.